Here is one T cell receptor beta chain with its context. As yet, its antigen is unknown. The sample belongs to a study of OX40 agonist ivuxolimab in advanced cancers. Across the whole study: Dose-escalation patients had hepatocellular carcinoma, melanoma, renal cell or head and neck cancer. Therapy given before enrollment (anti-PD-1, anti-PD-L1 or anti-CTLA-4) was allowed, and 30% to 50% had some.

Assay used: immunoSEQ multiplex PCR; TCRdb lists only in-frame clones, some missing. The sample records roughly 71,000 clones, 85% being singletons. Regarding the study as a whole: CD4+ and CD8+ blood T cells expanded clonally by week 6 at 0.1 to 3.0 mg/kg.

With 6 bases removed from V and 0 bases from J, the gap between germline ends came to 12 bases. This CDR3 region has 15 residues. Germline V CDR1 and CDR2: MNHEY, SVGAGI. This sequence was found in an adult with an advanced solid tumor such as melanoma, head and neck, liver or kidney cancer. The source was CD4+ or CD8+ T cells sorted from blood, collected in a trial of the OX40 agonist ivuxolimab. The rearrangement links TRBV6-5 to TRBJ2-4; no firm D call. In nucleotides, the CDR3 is TGTGCCAGCAGGGCCACGGCACTAGCCAAAAACATTCAGTACTTC. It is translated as CASRATALAKNIQYF.